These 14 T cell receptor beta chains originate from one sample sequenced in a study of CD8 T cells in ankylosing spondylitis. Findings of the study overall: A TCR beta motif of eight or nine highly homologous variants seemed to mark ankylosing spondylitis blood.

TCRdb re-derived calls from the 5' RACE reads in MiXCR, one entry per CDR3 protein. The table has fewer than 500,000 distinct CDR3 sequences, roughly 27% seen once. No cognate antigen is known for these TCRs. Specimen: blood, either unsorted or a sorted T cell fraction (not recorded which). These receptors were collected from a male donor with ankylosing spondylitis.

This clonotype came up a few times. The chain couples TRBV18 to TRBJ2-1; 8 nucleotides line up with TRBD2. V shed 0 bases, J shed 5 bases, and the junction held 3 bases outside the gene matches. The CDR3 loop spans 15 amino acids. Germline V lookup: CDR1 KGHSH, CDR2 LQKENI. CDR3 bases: TGTGCCAGCTCACCACCCGCCGGGAGGGACAATGAGCAGTTCTTC. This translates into CASSPPAGRDNEQFF. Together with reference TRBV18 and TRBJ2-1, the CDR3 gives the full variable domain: NAGVMQNPRHLVRRRGQEARLRCSPMKGHSHVYWYRQLPEEGLKFMVYLQKENIIDESGMPKERFSAEFPKEGPSILRIQQVVRGDSAAYFCASSPPAGRDNEQFFGPGTRLTVL.

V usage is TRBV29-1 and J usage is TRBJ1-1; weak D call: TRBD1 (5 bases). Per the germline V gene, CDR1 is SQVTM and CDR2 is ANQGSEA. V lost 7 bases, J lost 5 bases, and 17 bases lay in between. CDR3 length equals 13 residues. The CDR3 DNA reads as TGCAGCGCACACTCGGGGGGAAATACTGAAGCTTTCTTT. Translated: CSAHSGGNTEAFF.

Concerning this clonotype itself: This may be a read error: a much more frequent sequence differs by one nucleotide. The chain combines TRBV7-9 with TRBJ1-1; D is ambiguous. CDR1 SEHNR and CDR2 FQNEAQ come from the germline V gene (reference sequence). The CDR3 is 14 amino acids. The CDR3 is CATSLENMNTEAFF. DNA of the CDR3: TGTGCCACCAGCTTAGAAAACATGAACACTGAAGCTTTCTTT.

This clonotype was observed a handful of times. The CDR3 nucleotides are TGTGCCATCAGTTTAGACAGCCTAGGGGAGCCCCAGCATTTT. Amino acid sequence: CAISLDSLGEPQHF. The V gene is TRBV10-3, the J gene TRBJ1-5; D possibly corresponds to TRBD1 (5 bases). This CDR3 contains 14 residues. Trimming stripped 5 bases from V and 8 bases from J, with 16 bases between. CDR1 is ENHRY, CDR2 SYGVKD, per germline.

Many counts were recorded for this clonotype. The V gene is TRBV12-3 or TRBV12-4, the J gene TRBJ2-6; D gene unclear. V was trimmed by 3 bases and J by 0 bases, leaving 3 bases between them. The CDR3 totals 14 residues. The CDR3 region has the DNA TGTGCCAGCAGTTTTATCTCTGGGGCCAACGTCCTGACTTTC. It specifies CASSFISGANVLTF.

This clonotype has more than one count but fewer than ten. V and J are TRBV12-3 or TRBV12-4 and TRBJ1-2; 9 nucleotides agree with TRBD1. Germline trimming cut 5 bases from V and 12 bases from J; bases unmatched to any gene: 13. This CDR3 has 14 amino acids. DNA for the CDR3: TGTGCCAGCAGTGCTGCTACAGGGGGCGGGATGGACACCTTC. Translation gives CASSAATGGGMDTF.

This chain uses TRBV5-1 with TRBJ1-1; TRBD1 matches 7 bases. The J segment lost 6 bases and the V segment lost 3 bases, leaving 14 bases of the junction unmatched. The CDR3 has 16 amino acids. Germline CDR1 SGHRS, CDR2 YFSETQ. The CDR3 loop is CASSSRDTGAGAEAFF. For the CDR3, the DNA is TGCGCCAGCAGCTCGCGGGACACAGGGGCGGGGGCTGAAGCTTTCTTT.

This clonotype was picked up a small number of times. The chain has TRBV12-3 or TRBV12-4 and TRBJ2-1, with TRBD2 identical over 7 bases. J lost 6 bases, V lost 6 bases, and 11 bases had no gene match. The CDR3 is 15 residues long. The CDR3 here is CASRSGLESFNEQFF. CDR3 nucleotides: TGTGCCAGCAGATCTGGACTAGAAAGCTTCAATGAGCAGTTCTTC.

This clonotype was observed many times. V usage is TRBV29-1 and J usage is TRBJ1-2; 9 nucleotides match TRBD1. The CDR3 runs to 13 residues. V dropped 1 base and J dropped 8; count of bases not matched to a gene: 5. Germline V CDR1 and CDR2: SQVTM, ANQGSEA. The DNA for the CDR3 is TGCAGCGTTGAAGCCGGGACAGGGCAGGGCTACACCTTC. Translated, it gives CSVEAGTGQGYTF.

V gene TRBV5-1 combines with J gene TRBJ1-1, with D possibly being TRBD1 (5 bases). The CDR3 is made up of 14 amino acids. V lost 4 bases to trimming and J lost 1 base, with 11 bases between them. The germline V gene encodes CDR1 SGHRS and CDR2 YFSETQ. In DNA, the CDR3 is TGCGCCAGCAGCCGAAGGGGAGGGAACACTGAAGCTTTCTTT. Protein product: CASSRRGGNTEAFF.

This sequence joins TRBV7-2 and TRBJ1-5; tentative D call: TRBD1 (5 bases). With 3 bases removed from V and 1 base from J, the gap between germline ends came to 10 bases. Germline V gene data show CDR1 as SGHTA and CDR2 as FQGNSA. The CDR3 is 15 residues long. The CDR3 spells CASSFRDGSNQPQHF. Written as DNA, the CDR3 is TGTGCCAGCAGCTTTCGGGACGGCAGCAATCAGCCCCAGCATTTT.

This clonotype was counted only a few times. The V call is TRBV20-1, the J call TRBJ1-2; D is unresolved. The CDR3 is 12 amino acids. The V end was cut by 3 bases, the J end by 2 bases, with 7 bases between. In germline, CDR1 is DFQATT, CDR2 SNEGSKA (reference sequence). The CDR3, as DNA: TGCAGTGCTAGCCCCCTCAACTATGGCTACACCTTC. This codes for CSASPLNYGYTF.

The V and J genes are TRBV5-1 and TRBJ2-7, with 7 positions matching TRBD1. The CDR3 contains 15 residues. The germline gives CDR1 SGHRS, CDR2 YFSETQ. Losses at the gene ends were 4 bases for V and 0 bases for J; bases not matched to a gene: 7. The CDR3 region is CASSPRQGLSYEQYF. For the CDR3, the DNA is TGCGCCAGCAGCCCACGACAGGGTCTCTCCTACGAGCAGTACTTC.

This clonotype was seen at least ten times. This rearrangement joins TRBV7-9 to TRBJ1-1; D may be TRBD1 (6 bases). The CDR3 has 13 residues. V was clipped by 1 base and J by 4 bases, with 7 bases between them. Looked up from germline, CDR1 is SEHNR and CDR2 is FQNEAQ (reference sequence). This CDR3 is CASSLEGVTEAFF. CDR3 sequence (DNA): TGTGCCAGCAGCTTAGAGGGGGTCACTGAAGCTTTCTTT.